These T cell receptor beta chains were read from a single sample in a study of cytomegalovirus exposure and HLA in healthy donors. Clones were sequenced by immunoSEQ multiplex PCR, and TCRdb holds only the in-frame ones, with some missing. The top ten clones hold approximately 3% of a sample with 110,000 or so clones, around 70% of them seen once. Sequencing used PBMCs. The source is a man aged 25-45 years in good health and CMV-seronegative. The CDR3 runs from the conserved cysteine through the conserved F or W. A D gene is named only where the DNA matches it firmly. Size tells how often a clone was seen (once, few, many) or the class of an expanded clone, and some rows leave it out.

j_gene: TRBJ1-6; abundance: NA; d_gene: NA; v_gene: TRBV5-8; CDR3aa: CASSGDRSYNSPLHF; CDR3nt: TGTGCCAGCAGCGGTGACAGGAGCTATAATTCACCCCTCCACTTT
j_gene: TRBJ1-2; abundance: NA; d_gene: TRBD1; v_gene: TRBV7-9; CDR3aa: CASSPKSFLTGQRVGYTF; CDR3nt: TGTGCCAGCAGCCCCAAGTCGTTCCTGACAGGGCAACGAGTAGGCTACACCTTC
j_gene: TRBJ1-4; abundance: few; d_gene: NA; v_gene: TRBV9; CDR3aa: CASSAGQGEKLFF; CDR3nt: TGTGCCAGCAGCGCCGGGCAGGGTGAAAAACTGTTTTTT
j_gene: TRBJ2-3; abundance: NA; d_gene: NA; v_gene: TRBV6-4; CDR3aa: CASSDSALRTDTQYF; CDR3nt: TGTGCCAGCAGTGACTCCGCTCTCAGAACAGATACGCAGTATTTT
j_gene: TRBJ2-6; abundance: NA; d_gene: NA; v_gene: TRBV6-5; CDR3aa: CAVSGGGSGANGLTF; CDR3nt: TGTGCCGTCTCAGGGGGAGGCTCTGGGGCCAACGGCCTGACTTTC
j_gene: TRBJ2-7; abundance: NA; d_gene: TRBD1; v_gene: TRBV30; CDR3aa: CAWSPSTGRYEQYF; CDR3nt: TGTGCCTGGAGTCCCTCGACAGGGCGCTACGAGCAGTACTTC
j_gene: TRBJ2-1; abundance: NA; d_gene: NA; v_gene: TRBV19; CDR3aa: CASSRWEPYNEQFF; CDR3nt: TGTGCCAGTAGTCGGTGGGAGCCCTACAATGAGCAGTTCTTC
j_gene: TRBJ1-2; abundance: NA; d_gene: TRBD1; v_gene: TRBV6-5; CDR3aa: CASSEDRANYGYTF; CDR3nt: TGTGCCAGCAGTGAAGACAGGGCTAACTATGGCTACACCTTC
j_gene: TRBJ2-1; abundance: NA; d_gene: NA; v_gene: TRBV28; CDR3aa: CASSLGGVINEQFF; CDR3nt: TGTGCCAGCAGTTTAGGCGGGGTGATCAATGAGCAGTTCTTC
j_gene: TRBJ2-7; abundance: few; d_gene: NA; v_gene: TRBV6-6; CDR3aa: CASSYLGAREQYF; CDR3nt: TGTGCCAGCAGTTACCTGGGGGCACGGGAGCAGTACTTC
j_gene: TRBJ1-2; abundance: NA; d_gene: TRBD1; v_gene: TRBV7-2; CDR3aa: CASSRDRNYGYTF; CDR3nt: TGTGCCAGCAGCCGGGACAGAAACTATGGCTACACCTTC
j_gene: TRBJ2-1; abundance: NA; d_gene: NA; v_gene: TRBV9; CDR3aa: CASSVDSGGEQFF; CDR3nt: TGTGCCAGCAGCGTAGATAGCGGAGGTGAGCAGTTCTTC
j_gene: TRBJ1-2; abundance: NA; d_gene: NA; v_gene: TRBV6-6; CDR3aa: CASSQDGISNYGYTF; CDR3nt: TGTGCCAGCAGCCAGGACGGGATTTCTAACTATGGCTACACCTTC
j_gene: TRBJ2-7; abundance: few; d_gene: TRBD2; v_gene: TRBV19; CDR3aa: CASSTPAGHEQYF; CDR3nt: TGTGCCAGTAGTACACCAGCGGGGCACGAGCAGTACTTC
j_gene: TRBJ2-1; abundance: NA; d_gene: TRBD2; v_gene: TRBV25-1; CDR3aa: CASSTQNLAGVPNEQFF; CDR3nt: TGTGCCAGCAGTACCCAAAACCTAGCGGGAGTTCCCAATGAGCAGTTCTTC